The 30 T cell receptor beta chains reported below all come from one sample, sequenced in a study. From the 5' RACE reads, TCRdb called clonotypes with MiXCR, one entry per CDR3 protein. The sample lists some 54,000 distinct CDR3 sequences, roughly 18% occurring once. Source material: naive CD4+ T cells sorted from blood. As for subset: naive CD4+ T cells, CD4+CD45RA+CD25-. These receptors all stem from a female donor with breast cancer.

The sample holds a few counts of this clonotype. As DNA, the CDR3 is TGCGCCAGCAGCTTGAGTGGGGAGAACTATGGCTACACCTTC. This sequence encodes CASSLSGENYGYTF. V usage is TRBV5-1 and J usage is TRBJ1-2; D uncertain. This CDR3 comprises 14 residues. Germline-derived CDR1 and CDR2 are SGHRS and YFSETQ. V lost 1 base and J 2 bases, leaving 9 bases between the germline ends.

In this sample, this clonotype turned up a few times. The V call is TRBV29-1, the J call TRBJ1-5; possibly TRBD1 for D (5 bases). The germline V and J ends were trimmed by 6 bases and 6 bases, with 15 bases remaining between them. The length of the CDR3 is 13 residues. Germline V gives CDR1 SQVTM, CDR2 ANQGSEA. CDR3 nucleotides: TGCAGCGTCGCTTGGGGCGCGGGTCAGCCCCAGCATTTT. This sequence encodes CSVAWGAGQPQHF.

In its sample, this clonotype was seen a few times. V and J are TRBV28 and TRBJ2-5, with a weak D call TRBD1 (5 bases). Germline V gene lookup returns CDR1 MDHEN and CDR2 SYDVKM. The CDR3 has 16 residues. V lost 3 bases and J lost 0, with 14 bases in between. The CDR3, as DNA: TGTGCCAGCAGTTTGGGGCTCGTGGGATACCAAGAGACCCAGTACTTC. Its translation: CASSLGLVGYQETQYF.

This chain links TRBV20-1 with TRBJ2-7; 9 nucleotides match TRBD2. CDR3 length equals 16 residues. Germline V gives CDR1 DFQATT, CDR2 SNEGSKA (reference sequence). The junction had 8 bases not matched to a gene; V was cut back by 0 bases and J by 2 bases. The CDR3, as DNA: TGCAGTGCTAGAGAAGCGATTAGCGGGAGTCCCTACGAGCAGTACTTC. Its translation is CSAREAISGSPYEQYF.

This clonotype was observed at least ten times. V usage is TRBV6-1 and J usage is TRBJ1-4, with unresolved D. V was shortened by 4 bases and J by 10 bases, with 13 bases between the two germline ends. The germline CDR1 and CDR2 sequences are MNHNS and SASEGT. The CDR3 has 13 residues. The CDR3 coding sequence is TGTGCCAGCAGTGGGACCGCCGCAGGAAAACTGTTTTTT. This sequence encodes CASSGTAAGKLFF.

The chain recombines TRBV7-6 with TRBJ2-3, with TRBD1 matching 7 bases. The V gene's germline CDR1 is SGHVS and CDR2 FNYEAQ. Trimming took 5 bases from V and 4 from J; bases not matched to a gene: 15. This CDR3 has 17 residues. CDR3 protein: CASSVGVVGTGADTQYF. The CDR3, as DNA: TGTGCCAGCAGCGTAGGGGTGGTGGGAACAGGGGCAGATACGCAGTATTTT.

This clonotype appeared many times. The CDR3 protein is CSPRANRGEADTQYF. CDR3 coding DNA: TGCAGTCCGAGAGCAAACAGGGGAGAAGCAGATACGCAGTATTTT. V and J are TRBV20-1 and TRBJ2-3; 7 positions match TRBD1. CDR3 length: 15 amino acids. Germline loops: CDR1 DFQATT, CDR2 SNEGSKA (reference sequence). Trimming removed 8 bases from V and 4 bases from J; junction bases left unmatched: 15.

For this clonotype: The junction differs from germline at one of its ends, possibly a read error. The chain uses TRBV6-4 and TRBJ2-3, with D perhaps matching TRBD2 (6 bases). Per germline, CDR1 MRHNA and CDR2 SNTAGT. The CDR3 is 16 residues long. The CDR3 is CASIDSREKIADTQYF. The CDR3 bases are TGTGCCAGCATTGACTCCCGGGAGAAGATCGCAGATACGCAGTATTTT.

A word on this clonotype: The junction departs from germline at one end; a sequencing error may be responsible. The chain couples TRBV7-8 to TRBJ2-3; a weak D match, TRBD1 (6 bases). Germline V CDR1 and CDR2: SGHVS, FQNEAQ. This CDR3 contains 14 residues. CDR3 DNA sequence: TGTGCAAGCAGCAAGTGGGGGCTAACAGATACGCCGTATTTT. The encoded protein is CASSKWGLTDTPYF.

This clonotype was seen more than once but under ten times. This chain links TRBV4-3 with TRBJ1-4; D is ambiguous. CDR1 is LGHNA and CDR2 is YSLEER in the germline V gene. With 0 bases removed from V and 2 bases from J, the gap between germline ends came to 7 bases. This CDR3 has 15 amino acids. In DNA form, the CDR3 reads TGCGCCAGCAGCCAAGAGGCCCGCACTAATGAAAAACTGTTTTTT. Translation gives CASSQEARTNEKLFF.

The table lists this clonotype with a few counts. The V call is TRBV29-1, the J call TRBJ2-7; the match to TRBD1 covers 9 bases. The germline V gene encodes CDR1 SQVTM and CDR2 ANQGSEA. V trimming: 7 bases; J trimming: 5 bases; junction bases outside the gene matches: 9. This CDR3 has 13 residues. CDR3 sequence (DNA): TGCAGCGGCGGTACCGGGACAGGGAACGAGCAGTACTTC. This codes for CSGGTGTGNEQYF.

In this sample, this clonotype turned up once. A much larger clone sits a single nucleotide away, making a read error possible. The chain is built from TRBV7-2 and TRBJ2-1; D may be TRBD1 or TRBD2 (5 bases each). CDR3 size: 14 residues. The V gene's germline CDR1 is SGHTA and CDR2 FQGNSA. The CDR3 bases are TGTGCCAGCAGCTTAGGAGGGGTCAACAATGAGCGGTTCTTC. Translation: CASSLGGVNNERFF.

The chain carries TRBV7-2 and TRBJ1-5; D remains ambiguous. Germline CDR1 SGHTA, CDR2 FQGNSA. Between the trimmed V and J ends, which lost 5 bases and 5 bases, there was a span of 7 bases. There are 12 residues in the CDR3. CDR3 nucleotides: TGTGCCAGCAGCGGTCGGGATCAGCCCCAGCATTTT. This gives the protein CASSGRDQPQHF. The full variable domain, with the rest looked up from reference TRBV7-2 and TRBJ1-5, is GAGVSQSPSNKVTEKGKDVELRCDPISGHTALYWYRQSLGQGLEFLIYFQGNSAPDKSGLPSDRFSAERTGGSVSTLTIQRTQQEDSAVYLCASSGRDQPQHFGDGTRLSIL.

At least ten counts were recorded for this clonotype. The CDR3 region has the DNA TGTGCCAGCAGTCTACTAGCGGGAAGCGCCTACAATGAGCAGTTCTTC. Encoded protein: CASSLLAGSAYNEQFF. The rearrangement links TRBV6-2 or TRBV6-3 to TRBJ2-1; 10 positions match TRBD2. With 5 bases clipped from V and 2 bases from J, the junction kept 6 bases outside the gene matches. The CDR3 sequence is 16 residues long. Germline V gene sequence: CDR1 MNHEY, CDR2 SVGEGT.

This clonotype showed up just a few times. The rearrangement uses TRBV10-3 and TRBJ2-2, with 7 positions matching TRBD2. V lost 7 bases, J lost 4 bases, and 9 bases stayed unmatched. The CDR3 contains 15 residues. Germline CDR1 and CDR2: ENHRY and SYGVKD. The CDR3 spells CAIKGGSESTGELFF. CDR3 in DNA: TGTGCCATCAAGGGCGGGAGTGAGAGCACCGGGGAGCTGTTTTTT.

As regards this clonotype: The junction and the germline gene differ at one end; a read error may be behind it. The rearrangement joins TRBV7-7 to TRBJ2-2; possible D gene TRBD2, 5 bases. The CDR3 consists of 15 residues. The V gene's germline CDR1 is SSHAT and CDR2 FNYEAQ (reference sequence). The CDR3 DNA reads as TGTGCTAGCAGTAAATCTGGGTTTGGCACCGGGGAGCTGGTTTTT. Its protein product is CASSKSGFGTGELVF.

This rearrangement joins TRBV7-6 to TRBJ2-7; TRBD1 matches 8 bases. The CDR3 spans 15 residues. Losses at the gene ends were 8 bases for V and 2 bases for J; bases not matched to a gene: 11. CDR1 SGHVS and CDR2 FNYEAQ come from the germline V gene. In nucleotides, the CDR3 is TGTGCCAGCGGCGTTGGACAGGGAGCGGCCTACGAGCAGTACTTC. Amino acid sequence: CASGVGQGAAYEQYF.

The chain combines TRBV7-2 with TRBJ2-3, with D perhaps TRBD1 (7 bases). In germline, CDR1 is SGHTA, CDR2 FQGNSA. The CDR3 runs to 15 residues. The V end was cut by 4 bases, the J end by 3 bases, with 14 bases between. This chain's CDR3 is CTSSSGGTQTDTQYF. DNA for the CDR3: TGTACCAGCAGCTCAGGGGGGACTCAGACAGATACGCAGTATTTT.

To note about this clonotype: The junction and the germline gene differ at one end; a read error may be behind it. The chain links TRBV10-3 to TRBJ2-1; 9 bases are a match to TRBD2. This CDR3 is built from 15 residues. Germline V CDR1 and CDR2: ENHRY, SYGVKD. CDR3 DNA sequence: TGTGCCATCAGTGGGGCTAGCGGGATAGACAATGAGCAGTGCTTC. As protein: CAISGASGIDNEQCF.

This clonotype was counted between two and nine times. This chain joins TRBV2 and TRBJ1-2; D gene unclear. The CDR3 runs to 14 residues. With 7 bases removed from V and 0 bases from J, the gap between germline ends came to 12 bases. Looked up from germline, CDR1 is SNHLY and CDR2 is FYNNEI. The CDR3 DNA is TGTGCCAGCAACGGCCAAGCTGCTAACTATGGCTACACCTTC. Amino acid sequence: CASNGQAANYGYTF.

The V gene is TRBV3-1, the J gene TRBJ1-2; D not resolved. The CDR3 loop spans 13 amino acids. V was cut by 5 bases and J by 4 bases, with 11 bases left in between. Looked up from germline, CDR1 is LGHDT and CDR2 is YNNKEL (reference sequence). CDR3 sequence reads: CASSILPTYGYTF. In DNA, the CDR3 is TGTGCCAGCAGCATTCTCCCCACCTATGGCTACACCTTC.

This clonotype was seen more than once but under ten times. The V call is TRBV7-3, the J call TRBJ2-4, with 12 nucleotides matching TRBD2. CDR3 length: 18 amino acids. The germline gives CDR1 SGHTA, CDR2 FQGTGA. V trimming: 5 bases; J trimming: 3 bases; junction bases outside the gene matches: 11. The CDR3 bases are TGTGCCAGCAGCCCTCGACTAGCGGGAGTGAGGGGCAAAAACATTCAGTACTTC. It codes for CASSPRLAGVRGKNIQYF.

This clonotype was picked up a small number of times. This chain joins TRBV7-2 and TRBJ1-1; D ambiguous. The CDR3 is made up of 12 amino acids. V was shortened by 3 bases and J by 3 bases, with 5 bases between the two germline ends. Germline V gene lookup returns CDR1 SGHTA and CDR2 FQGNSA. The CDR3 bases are TGTGCCAGCAGCTTTTATGACACTGAAGCTTTCTTT. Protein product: CASSFYDTEAFF.

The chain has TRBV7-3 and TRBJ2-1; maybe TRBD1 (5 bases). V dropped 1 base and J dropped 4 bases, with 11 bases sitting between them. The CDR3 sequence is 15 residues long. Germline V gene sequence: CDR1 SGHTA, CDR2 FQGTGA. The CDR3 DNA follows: TGTGCCAGCAGCTTAATGGCAGGGCTATACAATGAGCAGTTCTTC. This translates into CASSLMAGLYNEQFF.

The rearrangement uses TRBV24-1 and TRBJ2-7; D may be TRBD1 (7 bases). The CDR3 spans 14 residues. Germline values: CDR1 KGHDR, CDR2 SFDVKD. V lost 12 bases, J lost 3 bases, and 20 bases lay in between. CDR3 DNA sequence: TGTGCCCCGAATGGAGGGGGCACGAACTACGAGCAGTACTTC. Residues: CAPNGGGTNYEQYF.

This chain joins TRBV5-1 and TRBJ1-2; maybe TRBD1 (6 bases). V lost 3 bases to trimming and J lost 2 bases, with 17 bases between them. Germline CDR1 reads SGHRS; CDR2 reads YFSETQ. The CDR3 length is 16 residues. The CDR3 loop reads CASSSGTKTLNYGYTF. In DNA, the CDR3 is TGCGCCAGCAGCTCGGGGACAAAGACACTCAACTATGGCTACACCTTC.

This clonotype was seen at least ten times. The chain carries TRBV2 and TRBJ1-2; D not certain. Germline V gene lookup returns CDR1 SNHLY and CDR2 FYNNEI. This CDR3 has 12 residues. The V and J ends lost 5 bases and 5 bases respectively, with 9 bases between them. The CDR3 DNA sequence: TGTGCCAGCAGTCCTGGGTCTTATGGCTACACCTTC. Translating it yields CASSPGSYGYTF. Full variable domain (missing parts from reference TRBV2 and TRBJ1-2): EPEVTQTPSHQVTQMGQEVILRCVPISNHLYFYWYRQILGQKVEFLVSFYNNEISEKSEIFDDQFSVERPDGSNFTLKIRSTKLEDSAMYFCASSPGSYGYTFGSGTRLTVV.

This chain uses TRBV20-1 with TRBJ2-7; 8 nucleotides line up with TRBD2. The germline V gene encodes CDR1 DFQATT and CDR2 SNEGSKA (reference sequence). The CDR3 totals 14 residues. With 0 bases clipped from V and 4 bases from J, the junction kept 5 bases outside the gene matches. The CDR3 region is CSARDQLAGYEQYF. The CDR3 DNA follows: TGCAGTGCTAGAGATCAGTTAGCGGGATACGAGCAGTACTTC.

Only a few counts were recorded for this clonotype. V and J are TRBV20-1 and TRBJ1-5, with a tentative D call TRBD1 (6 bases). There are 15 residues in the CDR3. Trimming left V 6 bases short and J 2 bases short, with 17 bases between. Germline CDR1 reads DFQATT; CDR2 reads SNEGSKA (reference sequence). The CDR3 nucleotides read TGCAGTGCCAAAATTCGGGACAATCGCAATCAGCCCCAGCATTTT. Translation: CSAKIRDNRNQPQHF.

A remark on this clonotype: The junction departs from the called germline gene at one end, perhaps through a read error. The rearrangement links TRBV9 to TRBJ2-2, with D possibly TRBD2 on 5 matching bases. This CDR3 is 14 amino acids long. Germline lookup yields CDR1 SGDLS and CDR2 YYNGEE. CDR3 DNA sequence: TGTGCCAGCAGCGCGGACTCTAACACCGGGGAGCTGTTTTTC. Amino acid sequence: CASSADSNTGELFF.